The sequence of this T cell receptor beta chain was determined in a study of blood T cell repertoires in COVID-19. The wider study: Whether acute or convalescent, the COVID-19 samples came from the United States, Italy and Spain. Sample material is recorded as cDNA or gDNA derived from T cells, B-cell-depleted T cells, or PBMCs.

In the original processing: Using reference gene primer amplification, nucleated cell counts were estimated. Assay used: immunoSEQ multiplex PCR; TCRdb lists only in-frame clones, some missing. V and J calls and clone size follow that table, whereas D and trimming were derived from the DNA. This sample yields around 110,000 clones, of which 90% are seen a single time; 1.8% belongs to the top ten. Germline CDR1 SGHNT, CDR2 YYREEE (reference sequence). The V end lost 2 bases, the J end lost 4 bases, and 6 bases lay between the germline ends. This CDR3 contains 12 residues. This clonotype was obtained from a human donor with active COVID-19. The donor label of this sample is uncertain. The chain uses TRBV5-4 and TRBJ1-1; D is ambiguous. The sequenced sample consisted of peripheral blood. This CDR3 is CASSFGTTEAFF. In DNA form, the CDR3 reads TGTGCCAGCAGCTTCGGTACCACTGAAGCTTTCTTT.